The entry below gives a single T cell receptor beta chain sequence along with its context. Its antigen remains unknown. What was amplified from RNA transcripts were TCR beta CDR3 regions. The HTBI primer set drove a first-round RT-PCR of the TCR CDR3. TCRdb processed the multiplex PCR reads anew with MiXCR; each CDR3 protein has one entry. The sample consists of around 420,000 distinct CDR3 sequences, less than 20% of them appearing once. These data come from a study of T cells in Graves' hyperthyroidism and ophthalmopathy. The overall study: Peripheral blood specimens were obtained at initial diagnosis, prior to any treatment.

Points from the study as a whole: Ophthalmopathy could be told apart from stable hyperthyroidism with a 13 V-J model. Median prediction lead before ophthalmopathy onset was 6.5 months with the model.

Out of around 10 ml of fresh peripheral blood came the PBMCs. Trimming stripped 8 bases from V and 0 bases from J, with 17 bases between. Germline V CDR1 and CDR2: LNHDA, SQIVND (reference sequence). The length of the CDR3 is 15 residues. The clonotype originates from a woman younger than 35 with Graves' hyperthyroidism. Sequenced material: blood. J is TRBJ2-7 and V is TRBV19; D call uncertain. CDR3 sequence: CASSEFQASSYEQYF. CDR3 coding DNA: TGTGCCAGTTCCGAATTTCAGGCGTCCTCCTACGAGCAGTACTTC.